These T cell receptor beta chains were read from a single sample in a study of blood T cell repertoires in COVID-19. The repertoire was sequenced with immunoSEQ multiplex PCR; TCRdb's copy has only in-frame clones and lacks some. The data contain roughly 240,000 clones, roughly 85% of them singletons. Sequencing was performed on peripheral blood. These receptors were taken from a man in his sixties who had recovered from COVID-19. The CDR3 runs from the conserved cysteine through the conserved F or W. D genes are given only for firm matches. Clone size appears in some rows only: once, few, many, or a class for an expanded clone.

V	D	size	J	CDR3	DNA
TRBV5-1	TRBD2	-	TRBJ2-5	CASSPGLADGTQYF	TGCGCCAGCAGCCCGGGACTAGCGGATGGGACCCAGTACTTC
TRBV24-1	TRBD2	-	TRBJ2-3	CATSAASGSVGADTQYF	TGTGCCACCAGTGCGGCTAGCGGGAGTGTGGGCGCAGATACGCAGTATTTT
TRBV19	-	-	TRBJ2-7	CASSLPGAYEQYF	TGTGCCAGTAGCCTTCCGGGGGCCTACGAGCAGTACTTC
TRBV6-5	-	-	TRBJ1-1	CASSSDRRGGEKAFF	TGTGCCAGCAGTTCCGACAGAAGGGGGGGGGAAAAAGCTTTCTTT
TRBV6-5	-	-	TRBJ1-5	CASVPYSNQPQHF	TGTGCCAGCGTCCCCTATAGCAATCAGCCCCAGCATTTT
TRBV5-1	TRBD2	-	TRBJ2-3	CASSLPSGGLDTQYF	TGCGCCAGCAGCTTGCCTAGCGGGGGGTTAGATACGCAGTATTTT
TRBV21-1	-	few	TRBJ2-1	CASSFAGVQALEPLYNEQFF	TGTGCCAGCAGCTTTGCTGGGGTACAGGCCCTCGAACCGCTCTACAATGAGCAGTTCTTC
TRBV20-1	-	-	TRBJ2-1	CSASPVYNEQFF	TGCAGTGCTAGTCCGGTGTACAATGAGCAGTTCTTC
TRBV7-6	-	-	TRBJ2-5	CASSSQGPGTQYF	TGTGCCAGCAGCTCACAGGGTCCTGGGACCCAGTACTTC
TRBV18	-	-	TRBJ1-3	CASSPFVRETGNTIYF	TGTGCCAGCTCACCCTTCGTCAGGGAAACTGGAAACACCATATATTTT
TRBV29-1	-	-	TRBJ2-7	CSVSGLNEQYF	TGCAGCGTTTCAGGGCTCAACGAGCAGTACTTC
TRBV19	TRBD1	-	TRBJ1-2	CASSADRVDYGYTF	TGTGCCAGTAGTGCGGACAGGGTCGACTATGGCTACACCTTC
TRBV7-2	TRBD2	-	TRBJ2-1	CASSLARTSGGDEQFF	TGTGCCAGCAGCTTAGCCCGGACTAGCGGGGGGGATGAGCAGTTCTTC
TRBV3-1/TRBV3-2	-	-	TRBJ2-1	CASSQGPTGPYYNEQFF	TGTGCCAGCAGCCAAGGACCTACAGGGCCCTACTACAATGAGCAGTTCTTC
TRBV4-1	TRBD2	-	TRBJ2-5	CASSQVASGRARETQYF	TGCGCCAGCAGCCAAGTAGCTAGCGGGAGGGCCCGGGAGACCCAGTACTTC
TRBV18	TRBD2	-	TRBJ2-3	CASSPLILAGSTDTQYF	TGTGCCAGCTCACCACTCATACTAGCGGGGAGCACAGATACGCAGTATTTT
TRBV19	-	-	TRBJ1-1	CASSLTAGALNTEAFF	TGTGCCAGTAGTCTCACCGCGGGGGCCCTGAACACTGAAGCTTTCTTT
TRBV6-5	-	-	TRBJ2-2	CASSPNYTLTGELFF	TGTGCCAGCAGTCCTAACTATACCCTCACCGGGGAGCTGTTTTTT
TRBV12-3/TRBV12-4	TRBD1	-	TRBJ1-1	CASSLKGQLEAFF	TGTGCCAGCAGTTTAAAGGGACAGCTCGAAGCTTTCTTT
TRBV28	-	-	TRBJ2-3	CASGKWQGGADTQYF	TGTGCCAGCGGGAAGTGGCAGGGGGGCGCAGATACGCAGTATTTT
TRBV28	TRBD1	-	TRBJ1-1	CASPGSGQGVYTEAFF	TGTGCCAGCCCTGGGTCCGGACAGGGTGTTTACACTGAAGCTTTCTTT
TRBV5-6	TRBD1	once	TRBJ1-6	CASSPRTGGNSPLHF	TGTGCCAGCAGCCCAAGGACAGGGGGCAATTCACCCCTCCACTTT
TRBV30	-	-	TRBJ1-2	CAWSLRVGGGYTF	TGTGCCTGGAGCCTCAGGGTTGGGGGGGGCTACACCTTC
TRBV24-1	TRBD2	few	TRBJ2-3	CATRVSGTSGFNTQYF	TGTGCCACCAGGGTCTCCGGGACTAGCGGTTTTAATACGCAGTATTTT
TRBV5-4	-	-	TRBJ2-3	CASSFTGHTRDTQYF	TGTGCCAGCAGCTTCACAGGCCACACGCGGGATACGCAGTATTTT
TRBV19	-	few	TRBJ1-6	CASSMLAESSYNSPLHF	TGTGCCAGTAGTATGTTGGCGGAAAGCTCCTATAATTCACCCCTCCACTTT
TRBV20-1	-	-	TRBJ2-5	CSGGERETQYF	TGCAGCGGTGGGGAGCGGGAGACCCAGTACTTC
TRBV18	-	-	TRBJ2-3	CASSPSAGRTTDTQYF	TGTGCCAGCTCACCATCGGCAGGGCGGACCACAGATACGCAGTATTTT